This T cell receptor beta chain was identified in a study of T cells in Graves' hyperthyroidism and ophthalmopathy. The germline V gene encodes CDR1 DFQATT and CDR2 SNEGSKA (reference sequence). CDR3 length: 15 residues. Trimming left V 3 bases short and J 0 bases short, with 9 bases between. In its sample, this clonotype was seen many times. RNA transcripts provided the source from which TCR beta CDR3 regions were amplified. Primed by the HTBI set, a first-round RT-PCR was run on the TCR CDR3. TCRdb used MiXCR to reprocess the multiplex PCR reads, holding one entry per CDR3 protein. The sample lists more than 450,000 distinct CDR3 sequences; 14% were seen once.

This rearrangement joins TRBV20-1 to TRBJ1-6; D gene unclear. The sequenced material came from blood. This clonotype was obtained from a woman in her thirties or forties with Graves' hyperthyroidism. The CDR3 DNA reads as TGCAGTGCTAGGGGTATCAGCTCCTATAATTCACCCCTCCACTTT. Its protein product is CSARGISSYNSPLHF.